The 20 T cell receptor beta chains given below trace back to one sample, sequenced in a study of shared clonotypes between healthy human individuals. The repertoire was sequenced with immunoSEQ multiplex PCR; TCRdb's copy has only in-frame clones and lacks some. The table has about 600,000 clones, almost 97% seen once. Sequencing was carried out using naive CD4+ T cells sorted from blood. As to subset: CD45RA+ positively selected. Every receptor here comes from a woman in her twenties or thirties in good health.

The rearrangement joins TRBV28 to TRBJ1-5; TRBD1 matches at 12 bases. Looked up from germline, CDR1 is MDHEN and CDR2 is SYDVKM. V trimming: 9 bases; J trimming: 4 bases; junction bases outside the gene matches: 13. This CDR3 region has 17 residues. The CDR3 coding sequence is TGTGCCAGTACCAAACCCGGGACAGGGGGCTTTAATCAGCCCCAGCATTTT. Translation gives CASTKPGTGGFNQPQHF.

This chain joins TRBV10-2 and TRBJ1-1; no clear D. Germline CDR1 WSHSY, CDR2 SAAADI. The CDR3 has 13 amino acids. Trimming took 3 bases from V and 11 from J, leaving 16 bases between them. CDR3 sequence reads: CASSDIETAVAFF. CDR3 bases: TGCGCCAGCAGTGATATCGAGACGGCGGTTGCTTTCTTT.

V gene TRBV5-1 combines with J gene TRBJ1-1; 9 bases fit TRBD1. Germline V gene sequence: CDR1 SGHRS, CDR2 YFSETQ. The CDR3 contains 17 residues. Unmatched junction bases numbered 14, after V lost 7 bases and J lost 1 base. CDR3 loop: CASSLEGTGPGNTEAFF. CDR3 in DNA: TGCGCCAGCTCCCTCGAAGGGACAGGGCCGGGGAACACTGAAGCTTTCTTT.

The rearrangement links TRBV28 to TRBJ1-1; 7 bases are shared with TRBD1. J gave up 0 bases and V 5 bases, and 6 bases lay outside the gene matches. CDR1 MDHEN and CDR2 SYDVKM come from the germline V gene. CDR3 length: 15 residues. Here the CDR3 reads CASSQGGPMNTEAFF. Here the CDR3 DNA reads TGTGCCAGCAGTCAAGGGGGCCCAATGAACACTGAAGCTTTCTTT.

This sequence joins TRBV27 and TRBJ2-2; D remains ambiguous. V was pared by 7 bases and J by 4 bases, with 16 bases between. The CDR3 is made up of 15 amino acids. Germline V gives CDR1 MNHEY, CDR2 SMNVEV (reference sequence). The CDR3 spells CASMRERRSTGELFF. The DNA for the CDR3 is TGTGCCAGCATGCGTGAACGGCGGAGCACCGGGGAGCTGTTTTTT.

The rearrangement joins TRBV4-1 to TRBJ1-5; 8 bases fit TRBD1. The CDR3 sequence is 17 residues long. CDR1 is MGHRA and CDR2 is YSYEKL in the germline V gene. Trimming cost V 1 base and J 0 bases; bases outside gene matches: 5. CDR3 nucleotides: TGCGCCAGCAGCCAAGGGTACAGGGGGGATAGCAATCAGCCCCAGCATTTT. It codes for CASSQGYRGDSNQPQHF.

The rearrangement joins TRBV28 to TRBJ1-5; a weak D match, TRBD1 (6 bases). This CDR3 is built from 15 residues. The germline V gene encodes CDR1 MDHEN and CDR2 SYDVKM. Between the trimmed V and J ends, which lost 2 bases and 4 bases, there was a span of 12 bases. CDR3 DNA sequence: TGTGCCAGCAGTTTAACCGGCAGGGGAAATCAGCCCCAGCATTTT. Translating it yields CASSLTGRGNQPQHF. Full variable domain (outside the CDR3, taken from reference TRBV28 and TRBJ1-5): DVKVTQSSRYLVKRTGEKVFLECVQDMDHENMFWYRQDPGLGLRLIYFSYDVKMKEKGDIPEGYSVSREKKERFSLILESASTNQTSMYLCASSLTGRGNQPQHFGDGTRLSIL.

The CDR3 reads CASSDPYGGKDTQYF. In DNA form, the CDR3 reads TGTGCCAGCAGCGACCCTTATGGGGGCAAGGATACGCAGTATTTT. The chain employs TRBV14 and TRBJ2-3, with a weak D call TRBD1 (6 bases). CDR1 and CDR2 from the germline V gene are SGHDN and FVKESK. This CDR3 spans 15 amino acids. Trimming left V 5 bases short and J 6 bases short, with 18 bases between.

The V and J genes are TRBV30 and TRBJ2-5; 8 positions match TRBD1. From germline, CDR1 is GTSNPN and CDR2 SVGIG (reference sequence). V gave up 4 bases and J gave up 4 bases; unmatched junction bases: 8. The CDR3 is made up of 14 amino acids. The CDR3 coding sequence is TGTGCCTGGACCCGGACAGGGACGGGAGAGACCCAGTACTTC. The encoded protein is CAWTRTGTGETQYF.

The CDR3 nucleotides read TGTGCCAGCAGTTATACGAGATTTAACACAGATACGCAGTATTTT. Encoded protein: CASSYTRFNTDTQYF. The chain couples TRBV6-5 to TRBJ2-3, with unresolved D. V gave up 3 bases and J gave up 2 bases, with 12 bases separating them. The germline CDR1 and CDR2 sequences are MNHEY and SVGAGI. There are 15 residues in the CDR3.

The V gene is TRBV7-9, the J gene TRBJ2-1; a weak D match, TRBD2 (6 bases). The V gene lost 0 bases and the J gene lost 3 bases, with 12 bases spanning the gap. Germline CDR1 and CDR2: SEHNR and FQNEAQ (reference sequence). This CDR3 contains 16 residues. DNA for the CDR3: TGTGCCAGCAGCTTAGCTGGGGCTAGCGACTACAATGAGCAGTTCTTC. As protein: CASSLAGASDYNEQFF.

The chain combines TRBV6-5 with TRBJ2-5, with D hard to call. CDR1 is MNHEY, CDR2 SVGAGI, per germline. The CDR3 sequence is 14 residues long. Trimming removed 6 bases at V and 2 bases at J, with 13 bases between. In DNA, the CDR3 is TGTGCCAGCAGACCTCTACAGATACAAGAGACCCAGTACTTC. It codes for CASRPLQIQETQYF.

V usage is TRBV4-2 and J usage is TRBJ2-7; unclear D gene. Trimming took 0 bases from V and 5 from J, leaving 17 bases between them. Germline assignment: CDR1 LGHNA and CDR2 YNFKEQ. The CDR3 consists of 16 residues. The CDR3 DNA sequence: TGTGCCAGCAGCCAAGATTACCCTCCGGGCGGCAACGAGCAGTACTTC. Amino acid sequence: CASSQDYPPGGNEQYF.

The V call is TRBV6-5, the J call TRBJ1-2; D ambiguous. Trimming took off 2 bases at V and 1 base at J, with 5 bases between the two ends. Germline lookup yields CDR1 MNHEY and CDR2 SVGAGI. The CDR3 is 13 amino acids. CDR3 residues: CASSYAFNYGYTF. DNA of the CDR3: TGTGCCAGCAGTTACGCATTTAACTATGGCTACACCTTC.

The chain recombines TRBV6-6 with TRBJ1-2; D call uncertain. CDR3 length: 15 amino acids. Germline V CDR1 and CDR2: MNHNY, SVGAGI (reference sequence). The V end lost 6 bases, the J end lost 3 bases, and 17 bases lay between the germline ends. The CDR3 protein is CASSLGLTLDYGYTF. DNA of the CDR3: TGTGCCAGCAGCCTCGGCCTCACACTGGACTATGGCTACACCTTC.

V and J are TRBV27 and TRBJ1-5, with D hard to call. Germline CDR1 MNHEY, CDR2 SMNVEV (reference sequence). The CDR3 runs to 13 residues. V was cut by 2 bases and J by 2 bases, with 4 bases left in between. Here the CDR3 reads CASSLDGNQPQHF. In DNA, the CDR3 is TGTGCCAGCAGTTTAGATGGCAATCAGCCCCAGCATTTT.

The chain's CDR3 is CASSLVQSSDGANVLTF. The CDR3 DNA reads TGCGCCAGCAGCTTGGTTCAATCGTCTGATGGGGCCAACGTCCTGACTTTC. The genes are TRBV5-1 and TRBJ2-6; no clear D. Germline-derived CDR1 and CDR2 are SGHRS and YFSETQ. There are 17 residues in the CDR3. V was pared by 0 bases and J by 3 bases, with 13 bases between.

This chain joins TRBV29-1 and TRBJ2-7; 11 bases match TRBD2. Germline CDR1 SQVTM, CDR2 ANQGSEA. The CDR3 consists of 14 residues. V was pared by 6 bases and J by 2 bases, with 6 bases of the junction left unmatched. DNA of the CDR3: TGCAGCGTCTTAGCGGGAGGGCCCACCTACGAGCAGTACTTC. Protein sequence: CSVLAGGPTYEQYF.

The chain has TRBV2 and TRBJ2-5; a possible D gene is TRBD2 (5 bases). The CDR3 runs to 11 residues. Trimming pared 3 bases from V and 11 bases from J, leaving 10 bases between. In germline, CDR1 is SNHLY, CDR2 FYNNEI. DNA of the CDR3: TGTGCCAGCAGTGATGTGGGAGAGCAGTACTTC. Residues: CASSDVGEQYF.

The rearrangement joins TRBV15 to TRBJ1-4, with D possibly matching TRBD1 (6 bases). This CDR3 has 13 residues. Trimming took off 8 bases at V and 8 bases at J, with 15 bases between the two ends. Germline V lookup: CDR1 LNHNV, CDR2 YYDKDF (reference sequence). The CDR3 is CATSKGEREKLFF. The CDR3 DNA reads TGTGCCACCTCTAAGGGGGAACGGGAAAAACTGTTTTTT.